This T cell receptor beta chain originates from a study of CXCR3-negative and CXCR3-positive naive CD8 T cells. The CDR3 sequence is 16 residues long. Looked up from germline, CDR1 is SQVTM and CDR2 is ANQGSEA. The method, 5' RACE with UMI labels, was used to prepare the TRB cDNA libraries. TCRdb re-called the 5' RACE reads, yielding one record per CDR3 amino acid sequence without DNA. In all, the sample yields just over 60,000 distinct CDR3 sequences. The V gene is TRBV29-1, the J gene TRBJ2-1; without DNA, the TCRdb call of TRBD1 cannot be checked. The TCR comes from a human donor in good health. Some clones in this sample may be carry-over from other donors' samples. Sequencing used naive CXCR3- CD8+ T cells from blood. Subset indicated: CD45RO-CCR7+CD27+CD95- naive CD8+ T cells lacking CXCR3 (TNR3-). CDR3 residues: CSVVLPMDRGLDEQFF.